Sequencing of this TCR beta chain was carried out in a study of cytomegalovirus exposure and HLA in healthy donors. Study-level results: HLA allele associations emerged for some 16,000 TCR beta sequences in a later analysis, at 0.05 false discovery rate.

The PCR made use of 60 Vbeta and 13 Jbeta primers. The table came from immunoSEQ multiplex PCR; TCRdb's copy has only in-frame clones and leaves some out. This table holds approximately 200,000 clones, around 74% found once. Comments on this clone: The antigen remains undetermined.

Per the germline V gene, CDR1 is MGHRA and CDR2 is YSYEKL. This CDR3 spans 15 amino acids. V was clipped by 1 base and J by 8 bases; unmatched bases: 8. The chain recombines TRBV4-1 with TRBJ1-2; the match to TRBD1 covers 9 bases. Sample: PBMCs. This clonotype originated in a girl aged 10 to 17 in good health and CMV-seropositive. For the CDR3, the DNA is TGCGCCAGCAGCCAAGTAGGACAGGGGCGGGGCGGCTACACCTTC. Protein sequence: CASSQVGQGRGGYTF.